Each of the 20 T cell receptor beta chains below was sequenced from the same sample in a study of cytomegalovirus exposure and HLA in healthy donors. Sequencing was performed with immunoSEQ multiplex PCR; in TCRdb, only in-frame clones are kept and a portion is missing. The table records more than 60,000 clones, around 97% of them present only once. The sequenced sample consisted of PBMCs. These receptors were taken from a woman younger than 35 in good health and CMV-seropositive.

The chain has TRBV5-4 and TRBJ2-7, with 12 bases fitting TRBD1. The trim removed 2 bases at V and 0 bases at J, leaving 3 bases unmatched. Germline lookup yields CDR1 SGHNT and CDR2 YYREEE (reference sequence). CDR3 length: 16 amino acids. CDR3 nucleotides: TGTGCCAGCAGCTTCGGGACAGGGGGCTTCTCCTACGAGCAGTACTTC. This gives the protein CASSFGTGGFSYEQYF.

The chain recombines TRBV25-1 with TRBJ1-2; D remains ambiguous. From germline, CDR1 is MGHDK and CDR2 SYGVNS. V was pared by 3 bases and J by 3 bases, with 11 bases between. CDR3 length equals 14 residues. In DNA form, the CDR3 reads TGTGCCAGCAGTGAGGATGGAGAGCACTATGGCTACACCTTC. Its protein product is CASSEDGEHYGYTF.

The gene calls are TRBV7-2 and TRBJ2-7, with a tentative D call TRBD2 (5 bases). Germline V gives CDR1 SGHTA, CDR2 FQGNSA. V was shortened by 0 bases and J by 0 bases, with 6 bases between the two germline ends. This CDR3 comprises 14 residues. The CDR3 coding sequence is TGTGCCAGCAGCTTAGCGGGAGTCTCCTACGAGCAGTACTTC. Translation gives CASSLAGVSYEQYF.

The chain employs TRBV11-2 and TRBJ2-7, with TRBD2 identical over 12 bases. This CDR3 region has 19 residues. After removal of 1 base from V and 3 bases from J, the junction contained 13 bases not matched to a gene. Germline CDR1 and CDR2: SGHAT and FQNNGV. CDR3 in DNA: TGTGCCAGCAGCTTAGTGATAGGTCTAGCGGGAGGGGTGAACTACGAGCAGTACTTC. Its translation: CASSLVIGLAGGVNYEQYF.

The V call is TRBV6-6, the J call TRBJ2-1; TRBD2 might be the D (5 bases). Germline V gene lookup returns CDR1 MNHNY and CDR2 SVGAGI (reference sequence). This CDR3 comprises 15 residues. V gave up 1 base and J gave up 1 base, with 8 bases separating them. CDR3 loop: CASSYFGSSYNEQFF. The CDR3 DNA sequence: TGTGCCAGCAGTTACTTTGGGAGTTCCTACAATGAGCAGTTCTTC.

The V call is TRBV7-8, the J call TRBJ1-1; D is undetermined. This CDR3 has 12 residues. CDR1 and CDR2 from the germline V gene are SGHVS and FQNEAQ. The germline V and J ends were trimmed by 11 bases and 2 bases, with 12 bases remaining between them. Here the CDR3 reads CAGSGPNTEAFF. In nucleotides, the CDR3 is TGTGCCGGGAGTGGACCAAACACTGAAGCTTTCTTT.

The V gene is TRBV11-2, the J gene TRBJ2-3; TRBD2 matches 10 bases. CDR1 is SGHAT, CDR2 FQNNGV, per germline. This CDR3 region has 16 residues. Trimming took 2 bases from V and 4 from J; bases not matched to a gene: 6. CDR3 amino acids: CASSLLASGGSDTQYF. The CDR3, as DNA: TGTGCCAGCAGCTTATTGGCTAGCGGGGGCTCAGATACGCAGTATTTT.

The chain employs TRBV6-6 and TRBJ1-1; D ambiguous. CDR1 is MNHNY and CDR2 is SVGAGI in the germline V gene (reference sequence). The CDR3 totals 12 residues. Trimming left V 6 bases short and J 4 bases short, with 9 bases between. The CDR3 bases are TGTGCCAGCAGCCCCTCGGGCACTGAAGCTTTCTTT. Translation gives CASSPSGTEAFF.

A remark on this clone: A read error may account for a junction end that differs from germline. The chain carries TRBV7-9 and TRBJ2-1, with D possibly matching TRBD1 (5 bases). CDR3 length equals 11 residues. Germline assignment: CDR1 SEHNR and CDR2 FQNEAQ (reference sequence). The CDR3 here is CASSQGDGLIF. The CDR3 DNA reads TGTGCCAGCAGCCAAGGGGATGGCCTGATCTTC.

The chain links TRBV5-1 to TRBJ1-3; D is uncertain. This CDR3 has 13 residues. CDR1 SGHRS and CDR2 YFSETQ come from the germline V gene. V dropped 4 bases and J dropped 4 bases, with 9 bases sitting between them. The CDR3 sequence is CASSGEPGNTIYF. CDR3 coding DNA: TGCGCCAGCAGCGGAGAACCGGGAAACACCATATATTTT.

V gene TRBV7-8 combines with J gene TRBJ2-3, with D possibly TRBD2 on 6 matching bases. The CDR3 has 16 residues. CDR1 and CDR2 (germline): SGHVS, FQNEAQ. V was pared by 7 bases and J by 4 bases, with 21 bases between. The CDR3 sequence is CASTWRDSTTSDTQYF. The CDR3 DNA reads TGTGCCAGCACCTGGCGGGACTCTACGACATCAGATACGCAGTATTTT.

The chain joins TRBV5-1 to TRBJ2-1; D perhaps matches TRBD2 (6 bases). From germline, CDR1 is SGHRS and CDR2 YFSETQ. There are 16 residues in the CDR3. V lost 6 bases and J 7 bases, leaving 23 bases between the germline ends. CDR3 sequence: CASNPPEAGFLNEQFF. CDR3 sequence (DNA): TGCGCCAGCAATCCCCCCGAGGCGGGATTTTTGAATGAGCAGTTCTTC.

The rearrangement uses TRBV4-1 and TRBJ2-2, with 10 bases identical to TRBD2. In germline, CDR1 is MGHRA, CDR2 YSYEKL. V gave up 4 bases and J gave up 0 bases; unmatched junction bases: 2. This CDR3 is built from 16 residues. This CDR3 is CASSPLAGPNTGELFF. DNA for the CDR3: TGCGCCAGCAGCCCACTAGCGGGACCGAACACCGGGGAGCTGTTTTTT.

The V call is TRBV4-1, the J call TRBJ1-2, with TRBD1 as a possible D gene (5 bases). Germline assignment: CDR1 MGHRA and CDR2 YSYEKL. The CDR3 consists of 15 residues. V was trimmed by 4 bases and J by 4 bases, leaving 16 bases between them. The DNA of the CDR3 is TGCGCCAGCAGCCGATCCCGGGGGTTAAGCTATGGCTACACCTTC. This encodes CASSRSRGLSYGYTF.

J is TRBJ2-7 and V is TRBV9, with D uncertain. Germline CDR1 is SGDLS and CDR2 is YYNGEE. V gave up 4 bases and J gave up 3 bases, with 14 bases separating them. This CDR3 spans 14 amino acids. The CDR3 spells CASSFRGGGYEQYF. The DNA for the CDR3 is TGTGCCAGCAGCTTCCGAGGCGGCGGCTACGAGCAGTACTTC.

CDR3 sequence (DNA): TGTGCCAGCAGTGTTATTAATAACTATGGCTACACCTTC. Its protein is CASSVINNYGYTF. The V call is TRBV28, the J call TRBJ1-2; no clear D gene. With 5 bases removed from V and 1 base from J, the gap between germline ends came to 8 bases. The CDR3 spans 13 residues. Per the germline V gene, CDR1 is MDHEN and CDR2 is SYDVKM.

The chain combines TRBV27 with TRBJ1-1; D ambiguous. The V gene lost 2 bases and the J gene lost 1 base, with 8 bases spanning the gap. In germline, CDR1 is MNHEY, CDR2 SMNVEV (reference sequence). CDR3 size: 14 residues. The CDR3 region is CASSLVSPNTEAFF. The CDR3 DNA reads TGTGCCAGCAGTTTAGTGAGTCCGAACACTGAAGCTTTCTTT.

The chain joins TRBV7-9 to TRBJ1-2, with a tentative D call TRBD1 (6 bases). Germline V CDR1 and CDR2: SEHNR, FQNEAQ (reference sequence). Trimming pared 4 bases from V and 3 bases from J, leaving 27 bases between. This CDR3 has 19 residues. CDR3 sequence (DNA): TGTGCCAGCAGCTCGGCAGGTGGGGGGGACACTGAAGATCACTATGGCTACACCTTC. This sequence encodes CASSSAGGGDTEDHYGYTF.

The J gene is TRBJ2-7, the V gene TRBV21-1; the D call TRBD1 from the table was never checked on the DNA. TRBV21-1 is a recognized pseudogene. The CDR3 totals 14 residues. CDR3 coding DNA: TGTGCCAGCAGCAATGGACAGGGGGCGGGCGAGCAGTACTTC. The encoded protein is CASSNGQGAGEQYF.

The V and J genes are TRBV10-3 and TRBJ1-5, with TRBD1 identical over 9 bases. V shed 7 bases and J 5 bases; nucleotides not matched to a gene: 6. Per germline, CDR1 ENHRY and CDR2 SYGVKD. CDR3 size: 14 residues. CDR3 nucleotides: TGTGCCATCAAGGACAGGGGACCATATCAGCCCCAGCATTTT. Protein product: CAIKDRGPYQPQHF.